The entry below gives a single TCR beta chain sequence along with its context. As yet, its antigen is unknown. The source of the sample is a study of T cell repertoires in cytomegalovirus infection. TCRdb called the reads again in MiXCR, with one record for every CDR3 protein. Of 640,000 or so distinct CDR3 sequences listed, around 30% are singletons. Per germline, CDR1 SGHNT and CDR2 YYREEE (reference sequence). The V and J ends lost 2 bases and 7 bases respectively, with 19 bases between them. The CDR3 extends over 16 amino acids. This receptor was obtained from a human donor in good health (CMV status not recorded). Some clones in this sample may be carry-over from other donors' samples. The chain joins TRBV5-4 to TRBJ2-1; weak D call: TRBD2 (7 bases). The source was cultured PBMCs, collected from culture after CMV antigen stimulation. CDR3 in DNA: TGTGCCAGCAGCTTTGGGGGGGGGGCTTCTCGAAATGAGCAGTTCTTC. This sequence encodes CASSFGGGASRNEQFF.